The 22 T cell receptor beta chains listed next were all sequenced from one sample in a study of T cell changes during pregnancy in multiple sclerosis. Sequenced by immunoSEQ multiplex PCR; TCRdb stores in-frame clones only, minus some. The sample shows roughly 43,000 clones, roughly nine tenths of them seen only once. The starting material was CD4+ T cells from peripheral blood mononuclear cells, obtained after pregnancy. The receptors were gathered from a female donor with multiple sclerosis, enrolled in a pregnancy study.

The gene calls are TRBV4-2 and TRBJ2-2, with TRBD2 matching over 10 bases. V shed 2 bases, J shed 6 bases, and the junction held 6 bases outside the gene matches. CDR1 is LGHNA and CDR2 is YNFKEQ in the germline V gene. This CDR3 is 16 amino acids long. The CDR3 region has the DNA TGTGCCAGCAGCCAATTTGGGACTAGCGTATCCGGGGAGCTGTTTTTT. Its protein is CASSQFGTSVSGELFF.

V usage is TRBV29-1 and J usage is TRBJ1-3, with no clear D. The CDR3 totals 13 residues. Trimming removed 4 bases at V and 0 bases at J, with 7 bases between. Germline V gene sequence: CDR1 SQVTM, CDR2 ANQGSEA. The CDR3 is CSVVVFSGNTIYF. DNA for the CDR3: TGCAGCGTTGTTGTCTTCTCTGGAAACACCATATATTTT.

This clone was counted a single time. CDR3 in amino acids: CASSLGGGFENTDTQYF. The CDR3, as DNA: TGTGCCAGCAGCTTAGGGGGAGGTTTTGAAAACACAGATACGCAGTATTTT. The V gene is TRBV7-9, the J gene TRBJ2-3; perhaps TRBD2 as D (6 bases). The CDR3 contains 17 residues. The V end was cut by 1 base, the J end by 2 bases, with 16 bases between. Germline values: CDR1 SEHNR, CDR2 FQNEAQ (reference sequence). The full variable domain, in which reference TRBV7-9 and TRBJ2-3 provide the parts outside the CDR3, is DTGVSQNPRHKITKRGQNVTFRCDPISEHNRLYWYRQTLGQGPEFLTYFQNEAQLEKSRLLSDRFSAERPKGSFSTLEIQRTEQGDSAMYLCASSLGGGFENTDTQYFGPGTRLTVL.

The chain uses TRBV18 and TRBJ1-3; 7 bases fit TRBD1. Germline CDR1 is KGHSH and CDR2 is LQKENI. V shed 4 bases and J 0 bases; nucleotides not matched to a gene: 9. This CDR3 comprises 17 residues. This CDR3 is CASSLTDRLISGNTIYF. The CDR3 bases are TGTGCCAGCTCACTAACGGACAGGCTAATCTCTGGAAACACCATATATTTT.

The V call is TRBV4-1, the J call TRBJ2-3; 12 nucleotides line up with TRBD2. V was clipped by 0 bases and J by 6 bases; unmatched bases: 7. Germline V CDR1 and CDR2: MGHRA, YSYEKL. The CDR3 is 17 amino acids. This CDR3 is CASSQDQLAGGADTQYF. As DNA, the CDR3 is TGCGCCAGCAGCCAAGATCAACTAGCGGGAGGAGCGGATACGCAGTATTTT.

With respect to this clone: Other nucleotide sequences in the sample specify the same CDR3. As DNA, the CDR3 is TGTGCCAGCAGCTTAACCGGGGGAGACACTGAAGCTTTCTTT. It specifies CASSLTGGDTEAFF. The chain uses TRBV7-3 and TRBJ1-1, with D possibly TRBD1 on 5 matching bases. Trimming left V 0 bases short and J 3 bases short, with 8 bases between. The CDR3 totals 14 residues. The germline V gene encodes CDR1 SGHTA and CDR2 FQGTGA.

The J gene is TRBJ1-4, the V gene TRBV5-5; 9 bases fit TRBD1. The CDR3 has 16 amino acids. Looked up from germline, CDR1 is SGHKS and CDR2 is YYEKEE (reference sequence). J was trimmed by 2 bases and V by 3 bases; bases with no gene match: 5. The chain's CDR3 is CASSWNRGQTNEKLFF. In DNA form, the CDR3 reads TGTGCCAGCAGCTGGAACAGGGGGCAGACTAATGAAAAACTGTTTTTT. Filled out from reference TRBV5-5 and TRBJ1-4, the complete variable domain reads DAGVTQSPTHLIKTRGQQVTLRCSPISGHKSVSWYQQVLGQGPQFIFQYYEKEERGRGNFPDRFSARQFPNYSSELNVNALLLGDSALYLCASSWNRGQTNEKLFFGSGTQLSVL.

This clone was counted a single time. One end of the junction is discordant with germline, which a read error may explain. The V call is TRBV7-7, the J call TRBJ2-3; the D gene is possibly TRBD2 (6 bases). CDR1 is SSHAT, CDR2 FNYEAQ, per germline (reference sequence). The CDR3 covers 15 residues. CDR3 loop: CASSLVGTSTDTQYF. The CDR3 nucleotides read TGTGCTAGCAGCTTAGTCGGGACTAGCACAGATACGCAGTATTTT.

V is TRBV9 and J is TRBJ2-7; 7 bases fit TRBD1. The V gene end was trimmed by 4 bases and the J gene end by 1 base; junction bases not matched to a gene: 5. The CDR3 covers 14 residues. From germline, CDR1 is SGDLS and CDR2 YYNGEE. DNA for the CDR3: TGTGCCAGCAGCCGTAGACAGGGTTCCTACGAGCAGTACTTC. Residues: CASSRRQGSYEQYF.

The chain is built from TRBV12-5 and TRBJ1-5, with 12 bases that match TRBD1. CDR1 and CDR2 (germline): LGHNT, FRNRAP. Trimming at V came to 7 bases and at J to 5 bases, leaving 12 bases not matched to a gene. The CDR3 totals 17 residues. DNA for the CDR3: TGTGCTAGTGCCCGAACACCCGGGACAGGGGGCTATCAGCCCCAGCATTTT. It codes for CASARTPGTGGYQPQHF.

This CDR3 is CASSQDSEEQPQYF. In DNA form, the CDR3 reads TGCGCCAGCAGCCAAGATTCCGAGGAGCAGCCCCAGTATTTT. This sequence joins TRBV4-3 and TRBJ1-5; no clear D. The J call could be wrong; TRBJ2-3 is a better fit for the DNA end. The CDR3 is 14 amino acids. CDR1 is LGHNA and CDR2 is YSLEER in the germline V gene.

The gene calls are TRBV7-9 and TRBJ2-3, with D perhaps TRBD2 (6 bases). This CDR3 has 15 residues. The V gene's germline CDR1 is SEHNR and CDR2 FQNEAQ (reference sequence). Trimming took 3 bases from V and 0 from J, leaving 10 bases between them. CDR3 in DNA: TGTGCCAGCAGCTTGGGGGGTCGTAGCACAGATACGCAGTATTTT. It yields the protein CASSLGGRSTDTQYF.

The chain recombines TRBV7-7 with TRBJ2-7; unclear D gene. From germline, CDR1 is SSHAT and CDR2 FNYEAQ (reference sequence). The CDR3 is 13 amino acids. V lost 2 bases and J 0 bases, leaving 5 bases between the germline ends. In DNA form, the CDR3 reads TGTGCCAGCAGCTTATACGGCTCCTACGAGCAGTACTTC. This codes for CASSLYGSYEQYF. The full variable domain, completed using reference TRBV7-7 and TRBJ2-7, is GAGVSQSPRYKVTKRGQDVTLRCDPISSHATLYWYQQALGQGPEFLTYFNYEAQPDKSGLPSDRFSAERPEGSISTLTIQRTEQRDSAMYRCASSLYGSYEQYFGPGTRLTVT.

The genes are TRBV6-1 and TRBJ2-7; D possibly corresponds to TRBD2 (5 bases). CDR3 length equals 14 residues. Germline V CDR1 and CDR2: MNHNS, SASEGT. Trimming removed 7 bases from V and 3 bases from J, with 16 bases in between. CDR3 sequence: CASTDRPGIYEQYF. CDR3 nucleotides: TGTGCCAGCACCGATCGCCCGGGGATCTACGAGCAGTACTTC.

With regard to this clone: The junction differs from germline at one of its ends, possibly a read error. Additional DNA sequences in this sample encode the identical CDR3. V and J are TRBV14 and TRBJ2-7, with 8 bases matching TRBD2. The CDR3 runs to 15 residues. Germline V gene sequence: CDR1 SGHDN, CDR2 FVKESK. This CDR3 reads CASSLMAGGTNEQYF. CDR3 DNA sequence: TGCGCCAGCAGCCTAATGGCGGGAGGAACCAACGAGCAGTACTTC.

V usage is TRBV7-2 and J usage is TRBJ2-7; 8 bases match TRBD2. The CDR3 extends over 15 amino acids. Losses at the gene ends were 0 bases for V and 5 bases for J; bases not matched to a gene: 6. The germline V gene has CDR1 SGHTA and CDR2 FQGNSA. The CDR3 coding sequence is TGTGCCAGCAGCTTAGCCGGGAGGGTTCGAAACGAGCAGTACTTC. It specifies CASSLAGRVRNEQYF.

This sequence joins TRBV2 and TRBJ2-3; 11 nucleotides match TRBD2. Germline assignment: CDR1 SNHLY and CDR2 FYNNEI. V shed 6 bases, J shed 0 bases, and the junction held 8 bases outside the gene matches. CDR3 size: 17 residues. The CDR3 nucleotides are TGTGCCAGCAGCAGACTAGCGGGATATTGGAGCACAGATACGCAGTATTTT. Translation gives CASSRLAGYWSTDTQYF.

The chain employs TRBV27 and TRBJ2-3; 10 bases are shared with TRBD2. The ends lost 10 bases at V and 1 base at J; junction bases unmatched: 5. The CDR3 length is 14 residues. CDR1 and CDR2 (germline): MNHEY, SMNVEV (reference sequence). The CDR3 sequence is CATLAGVGTDTQYF. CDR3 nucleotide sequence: TGTGCCACCCTAGCGGGAGTAGGCACAGATACGCAGTATTTT.

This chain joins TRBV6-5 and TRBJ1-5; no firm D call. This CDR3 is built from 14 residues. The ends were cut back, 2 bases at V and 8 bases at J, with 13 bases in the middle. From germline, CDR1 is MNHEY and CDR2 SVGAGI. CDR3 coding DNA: TGTGCCAGCAGTTACCAGGCAGGTGCTAAGCCCCAGCATTTT. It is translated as CASSYQAGAKPQHF.

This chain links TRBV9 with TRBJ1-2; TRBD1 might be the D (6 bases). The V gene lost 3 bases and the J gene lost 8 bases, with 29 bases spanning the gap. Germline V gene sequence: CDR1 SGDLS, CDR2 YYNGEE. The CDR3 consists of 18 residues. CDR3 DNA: TGTGCCAGCAGCGCGCGAGGGGGGGCAAGACAGGCGGGGGCCGGCTACACCTTC. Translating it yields CASSARGGARQAGAGYTF.

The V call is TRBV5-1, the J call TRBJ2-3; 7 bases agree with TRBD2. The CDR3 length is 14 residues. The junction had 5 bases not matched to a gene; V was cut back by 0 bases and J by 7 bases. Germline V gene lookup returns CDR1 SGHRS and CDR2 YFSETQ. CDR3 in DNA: TGCGCCAGCAGCTTGGACCCAGCGGGAAATACGCAGTATTTT. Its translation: CASSLDPAGNTQYF.

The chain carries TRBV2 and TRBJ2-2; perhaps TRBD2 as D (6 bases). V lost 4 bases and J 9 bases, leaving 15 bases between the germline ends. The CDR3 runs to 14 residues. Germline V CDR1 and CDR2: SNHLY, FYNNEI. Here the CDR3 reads CASSAIPGDRELFF. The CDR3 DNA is TGTGCCAGCAGTGCGATACCGGGAGATAGGGAGCTGTTTTTT. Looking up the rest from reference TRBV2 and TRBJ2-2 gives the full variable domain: EPEVTQTPSHQVTQMGQEVILRCVPISNHLYFYWYRQILGQKVEFLVSFYNNEISEKSEIFDDQFSVERPDGSNFTLKIRSTKLEDSAMYFCASSAIPGDRELFFGEGSRLTVL.